This T cell receptor (beta chain) appears in the sequencing data of a study (dated by TCRdb to about 2015). With respect to the entire study: The study examined whether tumor-infiltrating Tregs in breast cancer are drawn from blood Tregs or arise in situ by conversion from other CD4+ T cell subsets.

What the research found in general, with its limitations: The TCR gene usage of tumor memory CD4+ T cells clustered together with blood and lymph node memory CD4+ cells and with lymph node naive CD4+ cells. The validation in the larger cohort was limited to a single TCR beta V-J rearrangement instead of whole repertoires. The greatest overlap of tumor-infiltrating Treg TCR alpha and beta sequences was observed with tumor naive CD4+ T cells, followed by blood naive CD4+ T cells.

Concerning this clonotype itself: No cognate antigen has been identified for it. Base-call qualities are not available, and no considerably larger clone is one nucleotide away.

The CDR1 and CDR2 encoded by the germline V gene are SQVTM and ANQGSEA. Deletion took 7 bases off V and 4 bases off J, with a span of 11 bases between the germline ends. Measured from the cysteine to the phenylalanine, the CDR3 is 12 residues long. Only the CDR3 DNA is retained, 36 bases long and in frame from the first base. Amplification of full-length TCR variable regions was done by 5' RACE PCR using constant-region reverse primers, and this step was followed by semi-nested PCR with Nested Universal Primer A. The ReliaPrep RNA Cell Miniprep System was used to extract total RNA, which was then reverse transcribed into 5'RACE-ready cDNA with the SMARTer RACE 5'/3' Kit. Full-length TCR alpha and beta libraries were barcoded with multiplex adaptors and sequenced on an Illumina MiSeq. Concerning the study's data processing: For each of nine subset-tissue groups, sequencing data from the five patients were pooled, and the groups were compared by unsupervised clustering of TCR gene usage. The Morisita-Horn index was used to calculate repertoire similarity, with shared sequences weighted by how much each contributed to each repertoire. TCRdb reran the public reads through fastp at Q25 and MiXCR, keeping productive beta chains. For every CDR3 protein sequence, its rows merge into one entry that carries the most common genes and DNA. It is TCRdb's table, rather than the study itself, that gives the V and J calls and clone size. A total of about 9,100 distinct CDR3 sequences appear in this sample, around three fifths of them only once. The top ten constitute 6.2% of the sample.

Memory CD4+ T cells were isolated as CD4+CD45RO+CD25- cells. Tregs, naive and memory CD4+ T cells from tumor, blood and ipsilateral draining lymph nodes of a handful of breast cancer patients underwent full-length TCR alpha and beta sequencing. Tumor tissue and lymph nodes obtained from ipsilateral axillary dissection were perfused with PBS, minced and then digested with collagenase I and hyaluronidase. Sorted cell populations were confirmed by FACS to exceed 90% purity. This receptor was obtained from a female donor with breast cancer. The chain is encoded by TRBV29-1 joined to TRBJ1-5, and the D gene may be TRBD1, 6 bases matching. The sample comprised tumor-infiltrating memory CD4+ T cells sorted from the breast tumor. The cell subset or site label, as the study defines it: memory CD4+ T cells, CD4+CD45RO+CD25-. The CDR3 region: CSAQGANQPQHF. In nucleotide form, the sequence is TGCAGCGCACAGGGAGCTAATCAGCCCCAGCATTTT. With all but the CDR3 taken from the reference TRBV29-1 and TRBJ1-5 genes, the full variable domain is: SAVISQKPSRDICQRGTSLTIQCQVDSQVTMMFWYRQQPGQSLTLIATANQGSEATYESGFVIDKFPISRPNLTFSTLTVSNMSPEDSSIYLCSAQGANQPQHFGDGTRLSIL.